The 4 T cell receptor beta chains in this list originate from one sample, sequenced in a study of cytomegalovirus exposure and HLA in healthy donors. With 60 Vbeta and 13 Jbeta primers, the PCR was carried out. Generated by immunoSEQ multiplex PCR, the TCRdb table keeps only in-frame clones and is missing some. This repertoire includes about 120,000 clones. Sample: PBMCs. These receptors were obtained from a man aged 35 to 55 in good health and CMV-seropositive.

The rearrangement uses TRBV11-2 and TRBJ1-5; D is perhaps TRBD1 (6 bases). Trimming took off 6 bases at V and 7 bases at J, with 13 bases between the two ends. CDR1 and CDR2 (germline): SGHAT, FQNNGV. The CDR3 runs to 13 residues. Here the CDR3 reads CASREQGGQPQHF. CDR3 bases: TGTGCCAGCAGGGAACAGGGTGGCCAGCCCCAGCATTTT.

The CDR3 DNA is TGTGCCAGTACGTACGACAGCGGGAGGGAGACTGAGCAGTTCTTC. Protein sequence: CASTYDSGRETEQFF. The chain links TRBV19 to TRBJ2-1; 10 bases match TRBD2. Germline V gives CDR1 LNHDA, CDR2 SQIVND (reference sequence). The CDR3 is 15 amino acids. Trimming cost V 7 bases and J 9 bases; bases outside gene matches: 12.

The chain is built from TRBV4-3 and TRBJ2-1; the match to TRBD2 covers 8 bases. Germline-derived CDR1 and CDR2 are LGHNA and YSLEER. This CDR3 comprises 17 residues. V trimming: 1 base; J trimming: 5 bases; junction bases outside the gene matches: 10. The CDR3 sequence: CASSQVGGGLVHNEQFF. The CDR3 coding sequence is TGCGCCAGCAGCCAAGTCGGGGGGGGGCTCGTCCACAATGAGCAGTTCTTC.

The V gene is TRBV9, the J gene TRBJ1-1; TRBD1 might be the D (5 bases). Germline V gives CDR1 SGDLS, CDR2 YYNGEE. The germline V and J ends were trimmed by 5 bases and 1 base, with 12 bases remaining between them. The CDR3 length is 14 residues. CDR3 nucleotides: TGTGCCAGCAGGCAGGGAATGGGGAACACTGAAGCTTTCTTT. Its translation is CASRQGMGNTEAFF.